This T cell receptor beta chain came from a study of blood T cell repertoires in COVID-19. Using immunoSEQ multiplex PCR, the repertoire was profiled, and TCRdb retains in-frame clones only, with some absent. Of fewer than 500,000 clones in the sample, nearly 90% were seen once. From germline, CDR1 is LNHNV and CDR2 YYDKDF (reference sequence). The ends lost 3 bases at V and 7 bases at J; junction bases unmatched: 4. The CDR3 is 15 residues long. The chain is built from TRBV15 and TRBJ1-6; TRBD1 agrees at 9 bases. The specimen was PBMCs or T cells enriched from blood (not recorded which). The source is a woman aged 18 to 35 with acute COVID-19. This chain's CDR3 is CATSRSGTGNSPLHF. The CDR3 coding sequence is TGTGCCACCAGCAGGTCCGGGACAGGGAATTCACCCCTCCACTTT.